A single TCR beta chain is shown here with its context. This clone was seen a few times. What this receptor recognizes is not known. Per-nucleotide qualities are absent, and no much larger clonotype sits a single base away. Using the deep immunoSEQ assay, multiplex PCR amplified TCR CDR3 regions from genomic DNA. Extracted genomic DNA from each cell subset was spread evenly across all wells of several immunoSEQ 96-well plates, with each plate serving as a replicate. For unsorted PBMC, each replicate PCR was loaded with approximately 330 ng genomic DNA, equivalent to around 30,000 T cell genomes. Ten immunoSEQ deep assay plates were used to sequence unsorted PBMC genomic DNA. The purified libraries were quantified using a Qubit 3.0 fluorometer, sized with a Bioanalyzer 2100, and then quantified again using the KAPA Library Quantification kit. A separate single-read 150-cycle Illumina NextSeq 550 flow cell was used to sequence each immunoSEQ 96-well plate. Under the source paper's analysis protocol: Because the immunoSEQ output included only junctional sequences and no quality scores, the filtering could not be the same as the filtering used for full-length reads. Sequences were annotated with PyIR, a Python wrapper for IgBLAST v1.9, using IMGT germline references to assign V/J genes and CDR3. Reads were filtered out if the reads had weak V/J assignments (E-value above 1e-6), no CDR3, stop codons, out-of-frame junctions, or ambiguous translated residues. A V3J clonotype was defined by an identical inferred V gene, J gene, and CDR3 amino acid sequence. The percentage overlap between two repertoires was calculated by dividing the number of shared unique clonotypes by the size of the smaller repertoire. RTK rarefaction, the Chao1 estimator, and Recon v2.1 estimates of unobserved clonotypes were used to assess repertoire richness. Sourced from immuneACCESS, this table was stored by TCRdb with only in-frame sequences that have V and J called. A share of the clones is absent; for the studies checked, an unresolved V gene accounts for under half, and the remainder has no known explanation. V and J calls and clone size come straight from that table; D and trimming were deduced from the DNA. Counted in this sample were around 500,000 clones; 65% to 80% of them appeared once. The ten largest account for around 12% of the sample.

The sample belongs to a study of shared clonotypes between healthy human individuals (TCRdb year 2020). Context from the whole study: The cohort included three men and a couple of women between 18 and 49 years of age. Libraries were prepared and TCR repertoires were sequenced by different laboratories using diverse techniques, in order to increase sequencing depth and limit assay-specific biases. The study deeply sequenced blood TCR repertoires of roughly five healthy adults to estimate repertoire size and the extent of clonotype sharing between individuals. Per donor, leukapheresis produced somewhere between about 0.9 and 9.5 billion PBMCs. What the research found in general, with its limitations: Sampling was restricted to blood, and TCR repertoires in tissue are likely to differ from TCR repertoires in blood. Pairwise subsampling led to the expectation that sequencing depth would affect the degree of clonotype sharing among donors. The genetic and exposure-history diversity represented was limited by the small number of donors.

Including cysteine and phenylalanine, the CDR3 has 14 amino acids. Only the CDR3 region is kept as DNA, spanning 42 bases read in frame from base 1. Trimming takes 4 bases from V and 1 base from J, and the germline ends sit 11 bases apart. The germline V gene sets CDR1 to SGHTA and CDR2 to FQGNSA. Healthy HIV-negative adults with no recently reported acute infections or vaccinations were included as donors. All donors were Caucasian adults living in Nashville, Tennessee, USA. For unsorted samples, approximately 84 million PBMCs were counted, and genomic DNA was extracted using the QIAamp DNA Blood Mini kit. Blood was obtained by leukapheresis, after which PBMCs were separated by Ficoll-Histopaque density gradient centrifugation and cryopreserved in liquid nitrogen vapor phase.

The TCR sequence derives from a woman in her thirties or forties in good health. Some clones in this sample may be carry-over from other donors' samples. The sample taken for sequencing was PBMCs. The chain joins TRBV7-2 to TRBJ2-7; the D segment cannot be called with confidence. At the DNA level, the sequence is TGTGCCAGCAGCTCTTTAGGAAATTCCTACGAGCAGTACTTC. This is translated as CASSSLGNSYEQYF.